Given below is one T cell receptor (beta chain) in context. Its recognized antigen is unknown. There are no base qualities to consult, and no much larger clone falls within one base. The immunoSEQ Assay, which uses bias-controlled multiplex PCR amplification of genomic DNA, was used to profile TCRbeta CDR3 regions. The paper's data handling went like this. To quantify the absolute abundance of each unique TCRbeta CDR3 region, the sequences were collapsed and filtered. Two models were used to test differential abundance: a binomial model (Fisher-equivalent) and a beta-binomial model that adds time-dependent variance fitted from healthy donors. Clones with fewer than 5 combined templates were removed, and differential abundance was called for clones with a Benjamini-Hochberg FDR below 0.01. Beta-binomial variance was modeled as a function of total template count across the two samples using the form v = (b*log(k)+a)^2. TCRdb re-hosts the immuneACCESS table, in-frame sequences only. Its copies lack some clones; in the studies checked, an unresolved V gene accounts for under half of them, and the cause for the rest is not known. V, J and clone size are those of that table, while D and trimming were read from the DNA. The sample data list roughly 120,000 clones, and about 87% of these were observed just once. The ten largest clonotypes hold 8.4% of the sample.

This entry belongs to a study of identifying expanded T cells in peripheral blood (dated by TCRdb to between 2017 and 2020). In terms of the full investigation: Four technical replicates, made by sequencing separate aliquots from the same pool of genomic DNA, were compared pairwise. What the authors observed across the whole study: For all healthy donors, the variance in clone template counts between roughly 2-week samples rose significantly as total template count increased. Both the number of clones called differentially abundant and the false-positive rate were significantly reduced by the beta-binomial model across all healthy-donor time intervals. About 1.1 differentially abundant clones were flagged by the binomial model between technical replicates, whereas about 17 and 20 were flagged over around two weeks and four weeks, respectively. The authors expected biological variance in healthy repertoires might increase further over much longer intervals such as months to years.

No immune events, such as infections, were documented for the healthy donors during the collection period. Blood repertoires from healthy donors were used as a training cohort for calibrating time-dependent variance in a beta-binomial model of differential abundance of T-cell clones. The training cohort included 10 or so healthy donors, of whom 3 were female and 7 were male. The donors were between roughly 29 and 70 years old, with an average age of 43 years. Whole blood, obtained from a commercial supplier, was collected from each healthy donor at three time points spaced roughly 2 weeks apart. For immunosequencing, genomic DNA was extracted from unsorted whole blood. Trimming costs V 2 bases and J 5 bases, and their ends lie 13 bases apart. CDR1 and CDR2 are read off the germline V gene as SGHTA and FQGNSA. The CDR3 contains 15 residues, cysteine and phenylalanine counted. Kept here is only the CDR3 DNA, which spans 45 bases and is read in frame from base 1.

The sequenced material came from blood. The chain couples TRBV7-2 to TRBJ1-5; the D gene lacks a confident call. This clonotype was sampled from a person between 18 and 75 years old in good health. The sequenced DNA is TGTGCCAGCAGCTTAAGGCCGGAGCCAGATCAGCCCCAGCATTTT. The encoded protein is CASSLRPEPDQPQHF.